This T cell receptor beta chain comes out of a study of spatial heterogeneity in lung cancer. Study outcomes and limitations: Follow-up blood showed ubiquitous expanded tumor TCRs less than blood at resection did.

Sample time point: sample taken at primary tumor resection. Researchers sequenced whole RNA taken from tumor, nontumor lung or frozen PBMC without sorting. This clonotype was found a few times. What it binds is unknown. Germline V gives CDR1 SQVTM, CDR2 ANQGSEA. Trimming pared 4 bases from V and 5 bases from J, leaving 11 bases between. This CDR3 region has 12 residues. TCRdb recomputed calls from the 5' RACE reads with MiXCR, one row per CDR3 protein. The repertoire has about 75,000 distinct CDR3 sequences, about an eighth of them found once; the top ten carry 6.5% to 8.5%. The origin of this receptor is a male donor with early-stage non-small cell lung cancer. The source material was PBMCs, sampled at surgery. The V gene is TRBV29-1, the J gene TRBJ1-1; perhaps TRBD1 as D (5 bases). The CDR3 DNA reads TGCAGCGTTGCCTCACGGGGGACTGAAGCTTTCTTT. Its protein is CSVASRGTEAFF.